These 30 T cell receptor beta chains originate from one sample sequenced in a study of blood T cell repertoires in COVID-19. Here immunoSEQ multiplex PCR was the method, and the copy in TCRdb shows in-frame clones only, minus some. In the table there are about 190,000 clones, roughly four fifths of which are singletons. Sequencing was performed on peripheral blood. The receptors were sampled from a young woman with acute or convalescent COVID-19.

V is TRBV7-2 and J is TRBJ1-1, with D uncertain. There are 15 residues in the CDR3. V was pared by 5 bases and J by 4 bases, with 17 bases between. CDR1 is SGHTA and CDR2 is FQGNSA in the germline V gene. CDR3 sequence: CASSPLGRGSTEAFF. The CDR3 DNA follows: TGTGCCAGCAGCCCCCTAGGGAGAGGGAGCACTGAAGCTTTCTTT.

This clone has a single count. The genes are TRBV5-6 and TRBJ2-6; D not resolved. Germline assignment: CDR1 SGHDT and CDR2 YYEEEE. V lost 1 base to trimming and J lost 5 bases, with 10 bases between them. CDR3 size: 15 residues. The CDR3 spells CASSLRVVRANVLTF. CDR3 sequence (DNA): TGTGCCAGCAGCTTGCGAGTAGTTCGGGCCAACGTCCTGACTTTC.

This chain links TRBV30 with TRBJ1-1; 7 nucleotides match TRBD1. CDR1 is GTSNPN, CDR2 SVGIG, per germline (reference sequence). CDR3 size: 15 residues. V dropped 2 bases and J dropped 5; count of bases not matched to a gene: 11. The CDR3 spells CAWSPGQVRRTEAFF. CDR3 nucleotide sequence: TGTGCCTGGAGTCCTGGACAGGTCAGGAGGACTGAAGCTTTCTTT.

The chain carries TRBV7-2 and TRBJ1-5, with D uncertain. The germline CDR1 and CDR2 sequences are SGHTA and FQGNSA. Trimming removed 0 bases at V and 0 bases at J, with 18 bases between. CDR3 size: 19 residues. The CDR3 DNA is TGTGCCAGCAGCTTAGCGGCCCCCCCCGAGGATTATAGCAATCAGCCCCAGCATTTT. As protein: CASSLAAPPEDYSNQPQHF.

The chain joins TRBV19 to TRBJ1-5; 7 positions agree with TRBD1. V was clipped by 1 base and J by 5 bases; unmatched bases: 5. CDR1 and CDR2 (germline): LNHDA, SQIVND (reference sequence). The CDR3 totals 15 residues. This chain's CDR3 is CASSIVGGSHQPQHF. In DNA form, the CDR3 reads TGTGCCAGTAGTATAGTAGGGGGCAGCCATCAGCCCCAGCATTTT.

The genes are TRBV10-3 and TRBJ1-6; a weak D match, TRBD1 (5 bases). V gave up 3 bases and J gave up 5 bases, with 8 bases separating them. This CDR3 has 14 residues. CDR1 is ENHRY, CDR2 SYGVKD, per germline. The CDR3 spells CAISDPGNNSPLHF. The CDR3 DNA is TGTGCCATCAGTGACCCAGGGAATAATTCACCCCTCCACTTT.

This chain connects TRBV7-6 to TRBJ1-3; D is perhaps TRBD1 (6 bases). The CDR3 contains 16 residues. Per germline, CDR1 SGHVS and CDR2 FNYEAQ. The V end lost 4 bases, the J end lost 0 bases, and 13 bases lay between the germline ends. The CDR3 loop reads CASSSRQAFSGNTIYF. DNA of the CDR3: TGTGCCAGCAGCTCGAGACAGGCGTTCTCTGGAAACACCATATATTTT.

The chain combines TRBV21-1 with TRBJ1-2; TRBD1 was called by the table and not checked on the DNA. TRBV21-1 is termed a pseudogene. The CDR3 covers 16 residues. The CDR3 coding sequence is TGTGCCAGCAGCCACGGGACAGCATCGACTCCACCTGTCTACACCTTC. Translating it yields CASSHGTASTPPVYTF.

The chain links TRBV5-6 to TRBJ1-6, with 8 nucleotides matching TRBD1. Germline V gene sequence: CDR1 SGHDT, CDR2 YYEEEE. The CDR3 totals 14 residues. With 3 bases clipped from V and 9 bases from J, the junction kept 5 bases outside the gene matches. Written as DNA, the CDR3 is TGTGCCAGCAGCTCCGGGACAGGTGGTTCACCCCTCCACTTT. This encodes CASSSGTGGSPLHF.

The CDR3 DNA reads as TGTGCCAGCAGCGGGAAAGAAAAACTGTTTTTT. The encoded protein is CASSGKEKLFF. V is TRBV6-5 and J is TRBJ1-4; unclear D gene. Trimming left V 6 bases short and J 8 bases short, with 7 bases between. The CDR3 length is 11 residues. Germline V gene lookup returns CDR1 MNHEY and CDR2 SVGAGI.

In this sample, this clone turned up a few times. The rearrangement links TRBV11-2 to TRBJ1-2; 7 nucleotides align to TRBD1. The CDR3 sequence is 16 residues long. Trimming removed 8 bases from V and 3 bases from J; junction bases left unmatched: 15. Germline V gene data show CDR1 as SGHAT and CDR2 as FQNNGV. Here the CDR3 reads CASEGTAPITDYGYTF. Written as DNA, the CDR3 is TGTGCCAGCGAAGGGACAGCCCCTATAACCGACTATGGCTACACCTTC.

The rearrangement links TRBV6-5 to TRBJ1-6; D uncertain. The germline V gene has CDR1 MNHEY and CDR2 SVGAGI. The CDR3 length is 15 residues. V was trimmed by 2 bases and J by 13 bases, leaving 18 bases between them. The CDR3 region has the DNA TGTGCCAGCAGTTACACGCGGGATGCTGGATTCCCCCTCCACTTT. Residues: CASSYTRDAGFPLHF.

The DNA for the CDR3 is TGTGCCAGCAGCGACAGGGGCCGGGCTGAAGAGACCCAGTACTTC. Translating gives CASSDRGRAEETQYF. The J gene is TRBJ2-5, the V gene TRBV7-2, with 8 bases lining up with TRBD1. Germline V gene sequence: CDR1 SGHTA, CDR2 FQGNSA. The length of the CDR3 is 15 residues. After removal of 5 bases from V and 3 bases from J, the junction contained 8 bases not matched to a gene.

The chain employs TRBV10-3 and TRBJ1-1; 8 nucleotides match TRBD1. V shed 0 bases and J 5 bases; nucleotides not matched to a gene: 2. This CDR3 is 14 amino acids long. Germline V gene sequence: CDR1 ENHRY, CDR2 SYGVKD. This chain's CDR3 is CAISESTGGTEAFF. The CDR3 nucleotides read TGTGCCATCAGTGAGTCAACAGGGGGTACTGAAGCTTTCTTT.

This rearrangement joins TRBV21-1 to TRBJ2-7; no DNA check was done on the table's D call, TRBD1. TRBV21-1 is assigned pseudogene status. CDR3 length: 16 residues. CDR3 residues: CASSKGAWGPSYEQYF. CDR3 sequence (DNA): TGTGCCAGCAGCAAAGGGGCGTGGGGGCCCTCCTACGAGCAGTACTTC.

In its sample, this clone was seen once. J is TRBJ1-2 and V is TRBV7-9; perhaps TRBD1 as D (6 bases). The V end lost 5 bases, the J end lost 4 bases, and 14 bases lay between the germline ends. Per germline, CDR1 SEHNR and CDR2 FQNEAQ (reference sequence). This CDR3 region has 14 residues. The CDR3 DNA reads TGTGCCAGCAGCCCCGACAGGATTTCCTATGGCTACACCTTC. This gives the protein CASSPDRISYGYTF.

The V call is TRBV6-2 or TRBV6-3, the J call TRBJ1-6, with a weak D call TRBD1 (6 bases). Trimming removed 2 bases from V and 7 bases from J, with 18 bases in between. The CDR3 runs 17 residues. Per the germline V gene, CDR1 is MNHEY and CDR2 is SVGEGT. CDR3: CASSYKGRGVWNSPLHF. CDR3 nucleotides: TGTGCCAGCAGTTACAAGGGCAGGGGAGTCTGGAATTCACCCCTCCACTTT.

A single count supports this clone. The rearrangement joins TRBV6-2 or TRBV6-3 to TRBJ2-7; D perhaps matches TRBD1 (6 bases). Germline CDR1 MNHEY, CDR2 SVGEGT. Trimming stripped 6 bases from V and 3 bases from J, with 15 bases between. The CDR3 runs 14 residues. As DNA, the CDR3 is TGTGCCAGCAGCCCCCGACAGGTCGGCTACGAGCAGTACTTC. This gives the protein CASSPRQVGYEQYF.

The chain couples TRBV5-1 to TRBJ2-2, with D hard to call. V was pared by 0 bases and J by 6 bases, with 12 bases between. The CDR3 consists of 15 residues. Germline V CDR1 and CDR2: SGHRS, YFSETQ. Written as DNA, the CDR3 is TGCGCCAGCAGCTTGGAGAGTAGTCAGGCCGGGGAGCTGTTTTTT. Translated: CASSLESSQAGELFF. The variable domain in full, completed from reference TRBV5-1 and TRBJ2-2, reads KAGVTQTPRYLIKTRGQQVTLSCSPISGHRSVSWYQQTPGQGLQFLFEYFSETQRNKGNFPGRFSGRQFSNSRSEMNVSTLELGDSALYLCASSLESSQAGELFFGEGSRLTVL.

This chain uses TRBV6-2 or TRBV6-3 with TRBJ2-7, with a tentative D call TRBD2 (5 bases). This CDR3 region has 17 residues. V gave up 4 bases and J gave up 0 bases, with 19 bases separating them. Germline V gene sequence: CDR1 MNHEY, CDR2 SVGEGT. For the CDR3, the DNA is TGTGCCAGCAGTTCCCAACTAGGAAACCGGCTCTCCTACGAGCAGTACTTC. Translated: CASSSQLGNRLSYEQYF.

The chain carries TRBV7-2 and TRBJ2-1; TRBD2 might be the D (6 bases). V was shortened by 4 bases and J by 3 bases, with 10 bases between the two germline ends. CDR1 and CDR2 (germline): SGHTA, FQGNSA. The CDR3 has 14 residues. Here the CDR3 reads CASSSFGSYNEQFF. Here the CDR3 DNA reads TGTGCCAGCAGCTCCTTCGGGAGCTACAATGAGCAGTTCTTC.

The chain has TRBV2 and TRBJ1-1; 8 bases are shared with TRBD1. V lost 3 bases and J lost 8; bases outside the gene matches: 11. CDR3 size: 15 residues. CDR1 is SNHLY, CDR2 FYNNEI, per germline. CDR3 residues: CASSEGQALSVEAFF. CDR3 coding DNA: TGTGCCAGCAGTGAGGGACAGGCTCTTTCTGTGGAAGCTTTCTTT.

CDR3 coding DNA: TGCGCCAGCTGCATTTCGGGTTTGAACACTGAAGCTTTCTTT. Its protein is CASCISGLNTEAFF. This sequence joins TRBV5-1 and TRBJ1-1; D unresolved. Trimming took 7 bases from V and 0 from J, leaving 13 bases between them. This CDR3 is built from 14 residues. Germline CDR1 is SGHRS and CDR2 is YFSETQ. The variable domain in full, completed from reference TRBV5-1 and TRBJ1-1, reads KAGVTQTPRYLIKTRGQQVTLSCSPISGHRSVSWYQQTPGQGLQFLFEYFSETQRNKGNFPGRFSGRQFSNSRSEMNVSTLELGDSALYLCASCISGLNTEAFFGQGTRLTVV.

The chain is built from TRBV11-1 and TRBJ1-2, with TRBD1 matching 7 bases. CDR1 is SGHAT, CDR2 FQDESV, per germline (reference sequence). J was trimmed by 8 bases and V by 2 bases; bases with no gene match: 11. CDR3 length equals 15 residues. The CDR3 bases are TGTGCCAGCAGCTTAAGTGAGAGGGGGCCGAGCGGCTACACCTTC. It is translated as CASSLSERGPSGYTF.

CDR3 sequence (DNA): TGTGCCAGCAGTTACTCGATACCGGAGTTGGAAGATACGCAGTATTTT. It yields the protein CASSYSIPELEDTQYF. V usage is TRBV6-2 or TRBV6-3 and J usage is TRBJ2-3; the D is unclear. CDR3 size: 16 residues. V lost 0 bases to trimming and J lost 5 bases, with 15 bases between them. CDR1 is MNHEY, CDR2 SVGEGT, per germline.

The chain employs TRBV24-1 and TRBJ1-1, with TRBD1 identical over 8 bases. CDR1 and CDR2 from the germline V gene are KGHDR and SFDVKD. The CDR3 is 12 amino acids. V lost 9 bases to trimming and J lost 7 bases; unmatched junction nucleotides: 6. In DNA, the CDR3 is TGTGCCACCCTGGACAGGGAGGTTGAAGCTTTCTTT. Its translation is CATLDREVEAFF.

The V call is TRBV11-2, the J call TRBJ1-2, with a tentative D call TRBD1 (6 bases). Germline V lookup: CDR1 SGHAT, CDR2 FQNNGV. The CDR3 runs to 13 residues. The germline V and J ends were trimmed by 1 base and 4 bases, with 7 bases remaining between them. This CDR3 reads CASSLGTVYGYTF. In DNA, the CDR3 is TGTGCCAGCAGCTTAGGGACAGTCTATGGCTACACCTTC.

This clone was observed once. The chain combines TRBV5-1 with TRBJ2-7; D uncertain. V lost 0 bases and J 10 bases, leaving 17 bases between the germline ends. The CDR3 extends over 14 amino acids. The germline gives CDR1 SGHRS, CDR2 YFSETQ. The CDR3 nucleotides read TGCGCCAGCAGCTTGGATATGAACCCGACAAACCAGTACTTC. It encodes CASSLDMNPTNQYF.

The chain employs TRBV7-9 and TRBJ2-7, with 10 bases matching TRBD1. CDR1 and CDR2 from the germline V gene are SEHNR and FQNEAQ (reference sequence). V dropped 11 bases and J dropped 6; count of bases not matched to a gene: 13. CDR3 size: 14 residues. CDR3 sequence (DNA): TGTGCCGGAGCCAGGGACAGGGGTTTTGGCGAGCAGTACTTC. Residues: CAGARDRGFGEQYF.

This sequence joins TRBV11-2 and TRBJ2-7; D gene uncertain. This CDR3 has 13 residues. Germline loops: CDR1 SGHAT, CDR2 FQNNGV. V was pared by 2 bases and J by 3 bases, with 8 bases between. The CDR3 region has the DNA TGTGCCAGCAGCTTAAATCCGGTCTACGAGCAGTACTTC. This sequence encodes CASSLNPVYEQYF.